This passage covers 18 T cell receptor beta chains from one sample sequenced in a study of shared clonotypes between healthy human individuals. The protocol was immunoSEQ multiplex PCR, while the TCRdb copy is restricted to in-frame clones and leaves out a portion. The sample lists roughly 2,000,000 clones, less than 95% occurring once. Naive CD8 cells comprised CD45RO-negative, CCR7-positively selected cells, excluding terminally differentiated effector memory CD45RA+ cells. Sequenced material: naive CD8+ T cells sorted from blood. The receptor set was obtained from a man aged 18-30 years in good health.

The rearrangement links TRBV7-9 to TRBJ1-2; D gene unclear. CDR1 and CDR2 (germline): SEHNR, FQNEAQ (reference sequence). Trimming stripped 1 base from V and 3 bases from J, with 12 bases between. This CDR3 region has 15 residues. The CDR3 sequence is CASSLVSLGHYGYTF. The CDR3, as DNA: TGTGCCAGCAGCTTAGTTTCACTTGGGCACTATGGCTACACCTTC.

The chain employs TRBV11-2 and TRBJ2-3, with 11 bases fitting TRBD2. The length of the CDR3 is 18 residues. Per germline, CDR1 SGHAT and CDR2 FQNNGV. J lost 0 bases, V lost 0 bases, and 5 bases had no gene match. The CDR3 nucleotides read TGTGCCAGCAGCTTAGAACTAGCGGGGGCCCTAAGCACAGATACGCAGTATTTT. Translating it yields CASSLELAGALSTDTQYF.

The chain carries TRBV28 and TRBJ2-3; no reliable D call. This CDR3 contains 15 residues. Trimming removed 6 bases at V and 3 bases at J, with 16 bases between. Germline V gene data show CDR1 as MDHEN and CDR2 as SYDVKM. In DNA, the CDR3 is TGTGCCAGCAGCGTAGGGTCATTGAGGACAGATACGCAGTATTTT. Translation: CASSVGSLRTDTQYF.

V and J are TRBV9 and TRBJ1-3; D is perhaps TRBD1 (5 bases). The CDR3 totals 21 residues. Trimming took off 5 bases at V and 4 bases at J, with 34 bases between the two ends. The V gene's germline CDR1 is SGDLS and CDR2 YYNGEE. CDR3 sequence: CASSAYGAEKAPTTFGNTIYF. In DNA form, the CDR3 reads TGTGCCAGCAGTGCCTATGGGGCGGAGAAAGCTCCGACAACCTTCGGAAACACCATATATTTT.

The chain couples TRBV13 to TRBJ2-7; D is possibly TRBD1 (6 bases). Germline-derived CDR1 and CDR2 are PRHDT and FYEKMQ (reference sequence). The CDR3 runs 15 residues. Between the trimmed V and J ends, which lost 5 bases and 3 bases, there was a span of 17 bases. CDR3 residues: CASSAAGTSNYEQYF. Written as DNA, the CDR3 is TGTGCCAGCAGCGCGGCCGGGACAAGTAACTACGAGCAGTACTTC. Based on the CDR3 plus reference TRBV13 and TRBJ2-7, the full variable domain is AAGVIQSPRHLIKEKRETATLKCYPIPRHDTVYWYQQGPGQDPQFLISFYEKMQSDKGSIPDRFSAQQFSDYHSELNMSSLELGDSALYFCASSAAGTSNYEQYFGPGTRLTVT.

Comment on this clone: The sample holds other DNA sequences that translate to the same CDR3. This CDR3 is CASSQAGSTYEQYF. The CDR3 DNA sequence: TGCGCCAGCAGCCAAGCTGGTTCGACCTACGAGCAGTACTTC. The chain recombines TRBV4-3 with TRBJ2-7; D not resolved. The germline gives CDR1 LGHNA, CDR2 YSLEER. V was shortened by 1 base and J by 2 bases, with 9 bases between the two germline ends. The CDR3 loop spans 14 amino acids.

In nucleotides, the CDR3 is TGTGCCAGCAGATGGGGGGGGGATACGCAGTATTTT. It codes for CASRWGGDTQYF. The chain links TRBV27 to TRBJ2-3, with 7 positions matching TRBD2. With V trimmed by 6 bases and J by 6 bases, 3 bases remained unmatched. The CDR3 sequence is 12 residues long. Germline V lookup: CDR1 MNHEY, CDR2 SMNVEV (reference sequence).

This CDR3 reads CASSLQSVPTDTQYF. The CDR3 DNA sequence: TGTGCCAGCAGCTTACAAAGCGTCCCCACAGATACGCAGTATTTT. V and J are TRBV7-2 and TRBJ2-3; D is unresolved. CDR3 length: 15 amino acids. CDR1 is SGHTA, CDR2 FQGNSA, per germline. V was trimmed by 2 bases and J by 2 bases, leaving 11 bases between them.

This clone has just one count. The rearrangement links TRBV7-9 to TRBJ2-5, with a tentative D call TRBD1 (5 bases). The V end lost 3 bases, the J end lost 12 bases, and 17 bases lay between the germline ends. The germline V gene encodes CDR1 SEHNR and CDR2 FQNEAQ (reference sequence). The CDR3 is made up of 13 amino acids. The CDR3 coding sequence is TGTGCCAGCAGCTTTATGACAGATTCTAGGGAGTACTTC. It specifies CASSFMTDSREYF.

This clone came up once. The gene calls are TRBV9 and TRBJ2-1; TRBD1 matches 8 bases. Germline values: CDR1 SGDLS, CDR2 YYNGEE. Unmatched junction bases numbered 11, after V lost 4 bases and J lost 5 bases. The CDR3 consists of 16 residues. DNA of the CDR3: TGTGCCAGCAGCCCACAGGGGGACAGTTCAAACAATGAGCAGTTCTTC. Encoded protein: CASSPQGDSSNNEQFF.

Remarks on this clone: Other DNA sequences from this sample encode an identical CDR3 as well. The chain couples TRBV7-9 to TRBJ1-1; the D is unclear. The germline V gene has CDR1 SEHNR and CDR2 FQNEAQ (reference sequence). The germline V and J ends were trimmed by 7 bases and 2 bases, with 5 bases remaining between them. The CDR3 is 11 residues long. The CDR3 sequence: CASTPNTEAFF. CDR3 bases: TGTGCCAGCACACCAAACACTGAAGCTTTCTTT.

This chain links TRBV11-3 with TRBJ2-3; D remains unclear. Trimming left V 5 bases short and J 6 bases short, with 18 bases between. CDR1 is SGHNT, CDR2 YENEEA, per germline. The CDR3 contains 15 residues. CDR3 DNA sequence: TGTGCCAGCAGCGCCCAGCCGGCGGACGGGGATACGCAGTATTTT. It yields the protein CASSAQPADGDTQYF. Full variable domain (missing parts from reference TRBV11-3 and TRBJ2-3): EAGVVQSPRYKIIEKKQPVAFWCNPISGHNTLYWYLQNLGQGPELLIRYENEEAVDDSQLPKDRFSAERLKGVDSTLKIQPAELGDSAVYLCASSAQPADGDTQYFGPGTRLTVL.

The genes are TRBV19 and TRBJ2-7; D tentatively fits TRBD1 or TRBD2 (7 bases each). Germline CDR1 LNHDA, CDR2 SQIVND (reference sequence). V was clipped by 5 bases and J by 4 bases, with 18 bases between them. The length of the CDR3 is 15 residues. The CDR3, as DNA: TGTGCCAGTAGTCCAGCAGGGGGGGACGGGTACGAGCAGTACTTC. It encodes CASSPAGGDGYEQYF.

The chain uses TRBV28 and TRBJ1-5, with D possibly matching TRBD1 (5 bases). The CDR3 has 15 amino acids. Trimming shortened V by 5 bases and J by 2 bases, and 13 bases separated the two germline ends. Germline loops: CDR1 MDHEN, CDR2 SYDVKM. The CDR3 nucleotides are TGTGCCAGCAGTCAGGGCTCGTGGGGCAATCAGCCCCAGCATTTT. Its protein product is CASSQGSWGNQPQHF.

This sequence joins TRBV5-4 and TRBJ1-1; D not resolved. The CDR3 is 12 residues long. Trimming cost V 0 bases and J 10 bases, with 10 bases left between them. The V gene's germline CDR1 is SGHNT and CDR2 YYREEE (reference sequence). CDR3 bases: TGTGCCAGCAGCTTGGAGGCAGGCTCAGCTTTCTTT. This sequence encodes CASSLEAGSAFF.

The CDR3 reads CASSQGTSGSVHNEQFF. The CDR3 nucleotides read TGCGCCAGCAGCCAAGGGACTAGCGGGAGTGTACATAATGAGCAGTTCTTC. This chain uses TRBV4-3 with TRBJ2-1, with TRBD2 matching 13 bases. Germline V CDR1 and CDR2: LGHNA, YSLEER. V was clipped by 1 base and J by 7 bases; unmatched bases: 7. The CDR3 is made up of 17 amino acids.

V gene TRBV7-6 combines with J gene TRBJ2-3; 9 bases map to TRBD1. The J segment lost 5 bases and the V segment lost 5 bases, leaving 8 bases of the junction unmatched. Per the germline V gene, CDR1 is SGHVS and CDR2 is FNYEAQ. The CDR3 runs to 15 residues. The CDR3 protein is CASSTTGTGRDTQYF. CDR3 sequence (DNA): TGTGCCAGCAGCACTACCGGGACAGGGAGAGATACGCAGTATTTT.

The chain carries TRBV27 and TRBJ2-1, with TRBD2 matching over 14 bases. V was pared by 4 bases and J by 12 bases, with 2 bases of the junction left unmatched. The V gene's germline CDR1 is MNHEY and CDR2 SMNVEV (reference sequence). The CDR3 loop spans 13 amino acids. CDR3 in DNA: TGTGCCAGCAGTTACGGACTAGCGGGAGGGCAGTTCTTC. Its translation: CASSYGLAGGQFF.